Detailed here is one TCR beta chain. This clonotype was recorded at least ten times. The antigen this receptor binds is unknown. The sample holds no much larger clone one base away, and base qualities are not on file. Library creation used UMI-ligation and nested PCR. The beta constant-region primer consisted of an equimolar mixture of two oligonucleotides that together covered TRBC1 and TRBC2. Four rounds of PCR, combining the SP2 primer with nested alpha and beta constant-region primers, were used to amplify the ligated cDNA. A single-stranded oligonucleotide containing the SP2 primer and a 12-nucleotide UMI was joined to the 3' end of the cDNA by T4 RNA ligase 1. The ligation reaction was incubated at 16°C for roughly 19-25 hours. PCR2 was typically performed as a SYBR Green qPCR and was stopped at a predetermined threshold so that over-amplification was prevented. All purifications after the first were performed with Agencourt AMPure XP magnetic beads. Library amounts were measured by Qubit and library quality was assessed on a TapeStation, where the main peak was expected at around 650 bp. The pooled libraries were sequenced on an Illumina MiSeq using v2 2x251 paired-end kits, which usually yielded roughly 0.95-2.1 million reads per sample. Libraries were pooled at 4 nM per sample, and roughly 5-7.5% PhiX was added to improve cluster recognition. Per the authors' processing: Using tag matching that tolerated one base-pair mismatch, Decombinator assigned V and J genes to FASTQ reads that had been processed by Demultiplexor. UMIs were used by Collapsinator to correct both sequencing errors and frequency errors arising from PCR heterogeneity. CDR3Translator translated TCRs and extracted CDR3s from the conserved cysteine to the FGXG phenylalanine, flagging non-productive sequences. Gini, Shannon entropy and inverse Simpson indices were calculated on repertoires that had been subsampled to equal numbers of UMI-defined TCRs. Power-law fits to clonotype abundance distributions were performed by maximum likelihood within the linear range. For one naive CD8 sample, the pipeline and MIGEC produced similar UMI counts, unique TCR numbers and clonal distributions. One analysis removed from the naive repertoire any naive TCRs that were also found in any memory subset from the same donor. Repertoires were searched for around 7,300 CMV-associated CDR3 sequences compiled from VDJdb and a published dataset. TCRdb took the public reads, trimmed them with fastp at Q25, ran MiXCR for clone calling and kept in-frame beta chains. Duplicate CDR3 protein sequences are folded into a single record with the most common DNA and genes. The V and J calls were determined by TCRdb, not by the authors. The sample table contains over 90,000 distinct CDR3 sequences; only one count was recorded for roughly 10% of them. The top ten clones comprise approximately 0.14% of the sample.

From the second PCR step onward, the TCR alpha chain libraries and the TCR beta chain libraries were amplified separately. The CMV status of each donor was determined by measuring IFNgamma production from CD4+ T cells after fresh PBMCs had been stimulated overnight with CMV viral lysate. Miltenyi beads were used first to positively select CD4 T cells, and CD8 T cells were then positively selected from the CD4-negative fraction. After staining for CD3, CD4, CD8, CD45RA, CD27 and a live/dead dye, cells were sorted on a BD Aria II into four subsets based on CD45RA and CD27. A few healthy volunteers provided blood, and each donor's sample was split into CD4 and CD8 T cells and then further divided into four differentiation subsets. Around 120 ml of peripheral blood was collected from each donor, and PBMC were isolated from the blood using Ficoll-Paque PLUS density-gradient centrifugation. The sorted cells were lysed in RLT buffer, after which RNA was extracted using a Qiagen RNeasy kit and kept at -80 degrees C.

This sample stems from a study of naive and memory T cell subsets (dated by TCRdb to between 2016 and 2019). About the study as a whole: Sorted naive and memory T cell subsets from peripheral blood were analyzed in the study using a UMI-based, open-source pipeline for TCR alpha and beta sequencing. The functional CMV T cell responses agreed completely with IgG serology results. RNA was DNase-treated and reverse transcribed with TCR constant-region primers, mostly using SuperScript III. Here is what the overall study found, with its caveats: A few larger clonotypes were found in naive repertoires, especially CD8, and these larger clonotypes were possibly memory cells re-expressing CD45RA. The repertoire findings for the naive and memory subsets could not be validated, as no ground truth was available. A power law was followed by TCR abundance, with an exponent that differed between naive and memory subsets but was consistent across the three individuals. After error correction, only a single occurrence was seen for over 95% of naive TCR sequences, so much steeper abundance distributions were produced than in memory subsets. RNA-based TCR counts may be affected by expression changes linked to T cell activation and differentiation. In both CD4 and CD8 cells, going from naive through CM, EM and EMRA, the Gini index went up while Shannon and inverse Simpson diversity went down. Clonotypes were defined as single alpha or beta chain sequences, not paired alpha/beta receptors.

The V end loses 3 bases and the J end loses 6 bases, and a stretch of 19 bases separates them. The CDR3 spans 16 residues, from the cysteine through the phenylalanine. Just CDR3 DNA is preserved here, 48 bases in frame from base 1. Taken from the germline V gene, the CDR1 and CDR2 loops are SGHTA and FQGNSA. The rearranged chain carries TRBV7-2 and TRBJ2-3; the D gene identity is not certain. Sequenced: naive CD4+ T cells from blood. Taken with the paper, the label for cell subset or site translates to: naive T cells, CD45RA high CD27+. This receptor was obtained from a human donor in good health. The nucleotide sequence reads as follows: TGTGCCAGCAGCTTTGGGCCCGTTCCATCTGAGGATACGCAGTATTTT. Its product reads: CASSFGPVPSEDTQYF.